Below, 19 T cell receptor beta chains from the same sample are listed, as sequenced in a study of spatial heterogeneity in lung cancer. Time point noted: sample taken at primary tumor resection. Unsorted whole RNA from tumor, nontumor lung or frozen PBMC underwent sequencing. Each CDR3 protein is one row after TCRdb ran MiXCR on the 5' RACE reads. The profile covers 2,000 to 2,500 distinct CDR3 sequences, with less than 15% appearing a single time and 23% taken by the ten largest. Here the sequenced sample was normal lung tissue next to the tumor, taken at surgery. Every receptor here comes from a male donor with early-stage non-small cell lung cancer.

Notes on this clonotype: A library made for alpha chains picked up this beta chain off target, so its size means little. The chain uses TRBV6-6 and TRBJ2-3; no firm D call. CDR1 is MNHNY, CDR2 SVGAGI, per germline (reference sequence). This CDR3 is built from 11 residues. Between the trimmed V and J ends, which lost 5 bases and 3 bases, there was a span of 3 bases. The chain's CDR3 is CASSITDTQYF. Here the CDR3 DNA reads TGTGCCAGCAGTATAACAGATACGCAGTATTTT.

This clonotype ranks as large. This beta chain is off target for a library built for alpha chains, so its abundance means little. This sequence joins TRBV30 and TRBJ1-5; TRBD1 aligns across 8 bases. CDR1 GTSNPN and CDR2 SVGIG come from the germline V gene (reference sequence). V trimming: 2 bases; J trimming: 7 bases; junction bases outside the gene matches: 4. The CDR3 loop spans 13 amino acids. The CDR3 protein is CAWSYTGGQPQHF. The CDR3 region has the DNA TGTGCCTGGAGTTATACAGGGGGACAGCCCCAGCATTTT. Combining the CDR3 with reference TRBV30 and TRBJ1-5 gives the whole variable domain SQTIHQWPATLVQPVGSPLSLECTVEGTSNPNLYWYRQAAGRGLQLLFYSVGIGQISSEVPQNLSASRPQDRQFILSSKKLLLSDSGFYLCAWSYTGGQPQHFGDGTRLSIL.

By sample share, this clonotype is medium-sized. Little can be read into the size of this beta chain, an off-target read in a library designed for alpha chains. The V gene is TRBV5-4, the J gene TRBJ2-3; D possibly corresponds to TRBD1 (5 bases). The CDR3 loop spans 14 amino acids. CDR1 and CDR2 from the germline V gene are SGHNT and YYREEE (reference sequence). Trimming cost V 5 bases and J 1 base, with 11 bases left between them. CDR3 coding DNA: TGTGCCAGCAGGACCCTAGGGGGCACAGATACGCAGTATTTT. Its translation: CASRTLGGTDTQYF. Full variable domain (outside the CDR3, taken from reference TRBV5-4 and TRBJ2-3): ETGVTQSPTHLIKTRGQQVTLRCSSQSGHNTVSWYQQALGQGPQFIFQYYREEENGRGNFPPRFSGLQFPNYSSELNVNALELDDSALYLCASRTLGGTDTQYFGPGTRLTVL.

In its sample, this clonotype is medium-sized. Being off target in a library aimed at alpha chains, this beta chain has a size of little meaning. The CDR3 DNA reads as TGTGCCAGCAGTTCACAGGCCAGCGGGGATCATGGCTACACCTTC. Its protein is CASSSQASGDHGYTF. This rearrangement joins TRBV6-5 to TRBJ1-2, with D perhaps matching TRBD1 (5 bases). CDR1 is MNHEY and CDR2 is SVGAGI in the germline V gene. Trimming pared 4 bases from V and 6 bases from J, leaving 18 bases between. The CDR3 has 15 residues.

With regard to this clonotype: This beta chain slipped into a library made for alpha chains as a stray read, so its size is not meaningful. The chain recombines TRBV7-2 with TRBJ1-1; 8 bases are a match to TRBD1. V shed 5 bases, J shed 4 bases, and the junction held 6 bases outside the gene matches. Germline assignment: CDR1 SGHTA and CDR2 FQGNSA. CDR3 size: 14 residues. The CDR3, as DNA: TGTGCCAGCAGCACGGACAGGGCGACCACTGAAGCTTTCTTT. It is translated as CASSTDRATTEAFF.

This clonotype was counted only a few times. Little can be read into the size of this beta chain, an off-target read in a library designed for alpha chains. The V call is TRBV4-2, the J call TRBJ1-4; 7 bases line up with TRBD1. This CDR3 has 15 amino acids. V trimming: 4 bases; J trimming: 5 bases; junction bases outside the gene matches: 7. Germline assignment: CDR1 LGHNA and CDR2 YNFKEQ. CDR3 nucleotides: TGTGCCAGCAGCCCCCTGGGACAGATAAATGAAAAACTGTTTTTT. This gives the protein CASSPLGQINEKLFF.

This clonotype appeared many times. A much larger clone is a single base away; this may be a read error. A library made for alpha chains picked up this beta chain off target, so its size means little. This chain connects TRBV5-1 to TRBJ1-1; D is possibly TRBD1 (5 bases). This CDR3 is built from 14 residues. Looked up from germline, CDR1 is SGHRS and CDR2 is YFSETQ. The CDR3 bases are TGCGTCAGCGAGGTTGGAAGGGGAAACACTGAAGCTTTCTTT. This gives the protein CVSEVGRGNTEAFF.

This clonotype showed up many times. The library was designed around alpha chains, so this beta chain is a stray read whose abundance carries little weight. The chain has TRBV11-2 and TRBJ2-7; 8 bases match TRBD2. The CDR3 length is 14 residues. CDR1 is SGHAT, CDR2 FQNNGV, per germline. The V gene end was trimmed by 0 bases and the J gene end by 2 bases; junction bases not matched to a gene: 0. Written as DNA, the CDR3 is TGTGCCAGCAGCTTAGAAGCGGGGGCCTACGAGCAGTACTTC. Translated: CASSLEAGAYEQYF.

Relative to its sample, this clonotype is medium-sized. Because this beta chain is a stray read in a library intended to capture alpha chains, its abundance should not be given much weight. The chain combines TRBV6-5 with TRBJ2-7, with 8 bases fitting TRBD2. Losses at the gene ends were 6 bases for V and 0 bases for J; bases not matched to a gene: 7. Germline assignment: CDR1 MNHEY and CDR2 SVGAGI. The CDR3 totals 15 residues. The DNA for the CDR3 is TGTGCCAGCAGCGACGGGGGGGCGGGCTCCTACGAGCAGTACTTC. Protein: CASSDGGAGSYEQYF.

This clonotype is deemed medium-sized. For a library built for alpha chains, this beta chain is a stray read; little rests on its size. The V call is TRBV20-1, the J call TRBJ1-1; tentative D call: TRBD1 (6 bases). The CDR3 is 14 amino acids. Germline CDR1 reads DFQATT; CDR2 reads SNEGSKA (reference sequence). CDR3 residues: CRQQQGWRNTEAFF. Written as DNA, the CDR3 is TGCAGGCAACAACAGGGCTGGAGGAACACTGAAGCTTTCTTT.

This clonotype is labeled medium-sized. Because this beta chain is a stray read in a library intended to capture alpha chains, its abundance should not be given much weight. The J gene is TRBJ2-7, the V gene TRBV28; D may be TRBD1 (5 bases). V lost 4 bases and J 7 bases, leaving 20 bases between the germline ends. CDR1 is MDHEN and CDR2 is SYDVKM in the germline V gene. The CDR3 runs to 15 residues. CDR3 protein: CASSSVWQGVGEQYF. The CDR3 DNA sequence: TGTGCCAGCAGTTCCGTTTGGCAGGGTGTAGGAGAGCAGTACTTC. Together with reference TRBV28 and TRBJ2-7, the CDR3 gives the full variable domain: DVKVTQSSRYLVKRTGEKVFLECVQDMDHENMFWYRQDPGLGLRLIYFSYDVKMKEKGDIPEGYSVSREKKERFSLILESASTNQTSMYLCASSSVWQGVGEQYFGPGTRLTVT.

On this clonotype itself: One junction end does not reproduce the germline sequence, and a read error may be involved. Because this beta chain is a stray read in a library intended to capture alpha chains, its abundance should not be given much weight. The chain recombines TRBV11-2 with TRBJ2-3; 9 bases align to TRBD1. The germline gives CDR1 SGHAT, CDR2 FQNNGV. The CDR3 is 15 amino acids. The CDR3 here is CTSSLQGAFTDTQYF. The CDR3 DNA follows: TGTACCAGCAGCTTACAGGGGGCTTTCACAGATACGCAGTATTTT.

This clonotype was seen ten or more times. This beta chain is an unintended read in a library built for alpha chains; its size means little. V gene TRBV3-1 combines with J gene TRBJ2-7, with 14 bases that match TRBD2. This CDR3 is 17 amino acids long. Germline CDR1 and CDR2: LGHDT and YNNKEL (reference sequence). V shed 1 base, J shed 3 bases, and the junction held 5 bases outside the gene matches. The CDR3 loop is CASSQGTSGRPYYEQYF. The CDR3 coding sequence is TGTGCCAGCAGCCAAGGGACTAGCGGGAGGCCCTACTACGAGCAGTACTTC.

This clonotype is termed large (0.1 to 1%). This beta chain slipped into a library made for alpha chains as a stray read, so its size is not meaningful. The chain links TRBV12-3 or TRBV12-4 to TRBJ1-5; D is unclear. The ends were cut back, 6 bases at V and 1 base at J, with 7 bases in the middle. The CDR3 has 13 amino acids. The CDR3 DNA sequence: TGTGCCAGCAGGGGTATAAGCAATCAGCCCCAGCATTTT. It codes for CASRGISNQPQHF.

This clonotype rates as medium-sized (0.01 to 0.1%). This beta chain is an off-target read within a library intended for alpha chains, so its frequency means little. The chain joins TRBV28 to TRBJ2-5, with D tentatively TRBD1 or TRBD2 (6 bases each). The germline V gene encodes CDR1 MDHEN and CDR2 SYDVKM. V gave up 5 bases and J gave up 9 bases, with 13 bases separating them. CDR3 length: 12 residues. The CDR3 nucleotides are TGTGCCAGCAGTCGGGACTCAGGGGCCCAGTACTTC. Protein product: CASSRDSGAQYF.

Of note for this clonotype: For a library built for alpha chains, this beta chain is a stray read; little rests on its size. The gene calls are TRBV12-3 or TRBV12-4 and TRBJ2-5; 8 positions match TRBD1. The CDR3 totals 14 residues. Trimming at V came to 5 bases and at J to 2 bases, leaving 4 bases not matched to a gene. For the CDR3, the DNA is TGTGCCAGCAGTCTAAGGACAGGGCAAGAGACCCAGTACTTC. This encodes CASSLRTGQETQYF.

There are a few counts of this clonotype. This beta chain is a stray read from a library made for alpha chains; its abundance is not meaningful. The rearrangement joins TRBV6-2 or TRBV6-3 to TRBJ1-3, with D hard to call. Trimming pared 4 bases from V and 4 bases from J, leaving 5 bases between. CDR1 and CDR2 (germline): MNHEY, SVGEGT. The CDR3 is 12 residues long. The CDR3 here is CASSLSGNTIYF. The CDR3 DNA reads TGTGCCAGCAGTTTGTCGGGAAACACCATATATTTT.

About this clonotype itself: This beta chain is a stray read from a library made for alpha chains; its abundance is not meaningful. The chain couples TRBV18 to TRBJ2-7; 7 nucleotides match TRBD1. The CDR3 sequence is 15 residues long. With 3 bases clipped from V and 2 bases from J, the junction kept 7 bases outside the gene matches. Germline lookup yields CDR1 KGHSH and CDR2 LQKENI. The CDR3 DNA follows: TGTGCCAGCTCACCCCGACAGGGTTCGGCCTACGAGCAGTACTTC. This sequence encodes CASSPRQGSAYEQYF.

This clonotype was detected only a few times. This beta chain is a stray read from a library made for alpha chains; its abundance is not meaningful. This rearrangement joins TRBV6-4 to TRBJ2-3, with TRBD1 matching over 7 bases. Trimming at V came to 3 bases and at J to 5 bases, leaving 2 bases not matched to a gene. This CDR3 has 13 residues. Germline V gene data show CDR1 as MRHNA and CDR2 as SNTAGT. CDR3 in amino acids: CASSEQGLDTQYF. The CDR3 DNA reads TGTGCCAGCAGTGAACAGGGGTTAGATACGCAGTATTTT.